Described below is a single T cell receptor beta chain sequence and its context. Germline loops: CDR1 LNHDA, CDR2 SQIVND (reference sequence). The ends lost 5 bases at V and 0 bases at J; junction bases unmatched: 4. The CDR3 is made up of 16 amino acids. This sample was taken from a study of blood T cell repertoires in COVID-19. Study summary: Sample material is recorded as cDNA or gDNA derived from T cells, B-cell-depleted T cells, or PBMCs.

The authors' processing: Reference gene primers were amplified, and this amplification served to estimate nucleated cell counts. Assay: immunoSEQ multiplex PCR; the TCRdb copy retains only in-frame clones and omits some. That table furnishes V, J and clone size, whereas the DNA furnished D and trimming. The table includes about 190,000 clones, about 85% detected once. Sequences were obtained from peripheral blood. The rearrangement links TRBV19 to TRBJ2-6; TRBD1 agrees at 7 bases. The sequence was collected from a human donor in a cohort sampled during active COVID-19. CDR3 protein: CASSLGQNSGANVLTF. The DNA for the CDR3 is TGTGCCAGTAGTTTGGGACAGAACTCTGGGGCCAACGTCCTGACTTTC.